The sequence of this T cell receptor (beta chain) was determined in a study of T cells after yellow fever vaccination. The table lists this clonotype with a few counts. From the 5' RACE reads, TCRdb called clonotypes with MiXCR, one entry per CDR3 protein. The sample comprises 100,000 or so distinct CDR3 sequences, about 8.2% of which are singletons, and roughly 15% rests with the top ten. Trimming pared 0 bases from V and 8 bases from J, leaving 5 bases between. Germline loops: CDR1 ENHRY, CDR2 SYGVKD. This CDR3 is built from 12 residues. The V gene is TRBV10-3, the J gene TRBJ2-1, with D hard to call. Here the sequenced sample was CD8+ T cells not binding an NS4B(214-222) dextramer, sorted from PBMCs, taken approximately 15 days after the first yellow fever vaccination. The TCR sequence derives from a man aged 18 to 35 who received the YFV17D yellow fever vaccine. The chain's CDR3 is CAISESADEQFF. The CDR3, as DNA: TGTGCCATCAGTGAGTCGGCGGATGAGCAGTTCTTC.